The 26 T cell receptor beta chains below all came from one sample that was sequenced in a study of blood T cell repertoires in COVID-19. Assay used: immunoSEQ multiplex PCR; TCRdb lists only in-frame clones, some missing. The data hold 150,000 to 200,000 clones, with approximately 88% observed a single time. The sequencing input was peripheral blood. Source of these receptors: a woman aged 50 to 65 with acute or convalescent COVID-19.

The V call is TRBV6-2 or TRBV6-3, the J call TRBJ2-4; tentatively, D is TRBD1 (5 bases). CDR3 size: 15 residues. The ends were cut back, 0 bases at V and 3 bases at J, with 9 bases in the middle. Germline V gene data show CDR1 as MNHEY and CDR2 as SVGEGT. The CDR3 sequence is CASSYSGAVKNIQYF. The CDR3 DNA is TGTGCCAGCAGTTACTCAGGGGCGGTCAAAAACATTCAGTACTTC.

V usage is TRBV4-3 and J usage is TRBJ1-1; 8 nucleotides align to TRBD1. In germline, CDR1 is LGHNA, CDR2 YSLEER. With V trimmed by 4 bases and J by 4 bases, 8 bases remained unmatched. The CDR3 consists of 15 residues. CDR3 in amino acids: CASSRLNDRGTEAFF. The CDR3, as DNA: TGCGCCAGCAGCCGCCTAAACGACAGGGGCACTGAAGCTTTCTTT.

The genes are TRBV27 and TRBJ2-1, with 9 bases fitting TRBD2. The CDR3 length is 11 residues. V shed 4 bases, J shed 13 bases, and the junction held 2 bases outside the gene matches. The V gene's germline CDR1 is MNHEY and CDR2 SMNVEV (reference sequence). Here the CDR3 DNA reads TGTGCCAGCAGTTCGCGGGGGGGTCAGTTCTTC. As protein: CASSSRGGQFF.

The chain couples TRBV19 to TRBJ2-7, with 9 bases lining up with TRBD1. Germline V CDR1 and CDR2: LNHDA, SQIVND (reference sequence). The V gene end was trimmed by 5 bases and the J gene end by 7 bases; junction bases not matched to a gene: 12. This CDR3 is 15 amino acids long. The CDR3 nucleotides are TGTGCCAGTAGTCCTTCCGGGACAGGGATGTGGGAGCAGTACTTC. Amino acids: CASSPSGTGMWEQYF.

The chain recombines TRBV6-6 with TRBJ2-1; D may be TRBD1 (6 bases). Germline CDR1 is MNHNY and CDR2 is SVGAGI (reference sequence). The CDR3 consists of 15 residues. V lost 5 bases to trimming and J lost 8 bases, with 19 bases between them. The CDR3 spells CASSPFRTDGDEQFF. CDR3 nucleotide sequence: TGTGCCAGCAGTCCCTTTCGGACAGATGGGGATGAGCAGTTCTTC.

This chain uses TRBV27 with TRBJ2-5; 12 bases fit TRBD1. The CDR3 length is 15 residues. Per the germline V gene, CDR1 is MNHEY and CDR2 is SMNVEV (reference sequence). Trimming at V came to 3 bases and at J to 5 bases, leaving 4 bases not matched to a gene. Here the CDR3 reads CASSFGTGGVETQYF. CDR3 nucleotide sequence: TGTGCCAGCAGTTTCGGGACAGGGGGCGTGGAGACCCAGTACTTC.

V and J are TRBV3-1 (or the pseudogene TRBV3-2) and TRBJ1-2; 7 bases match TRBD1. Trimming took 0 bases from V and 3 from J; bases not matched to a gene: 16. This CDR3 comprises 19 residues. CDR1 is LGHDT and CDR2 is YNNKEL in the germline V gene (reference sequence). The CDR3 is CASSQETWLTGRGDYGYTF. The DNA of the CDR3 is TGTGCCAGCAGCCAAGAAACTTGGCTGACAGGGAGAGGGGACTATGGCTACACCTTC.

V usage is TRBV19 and J usage is TRBJ2-5, with a weak D call TRBD2 (5 bases). The CDR3 loop spans 15 amino acids. Between the trimmed V and J ends, which lost 1 base and 1 base, there was a span of 10 bases. Germline V gives CDR1 LNHDA, CDR2 SQIVND (reference sequence). The CDR3 reads CASSIVGTSQETQYF. The CDR3 DNA reads as TGTGCCAGTAGTATAGTCGGCACTAGCCAAGAGACCCAGTACTTC.

The chain combines TRBV30 with TRBJ1-3; TRBD1 aligns across 8 bases. Germline trimming cut 4 bases from V and 0 bases from J; bases unmatched to any gene: 2. The CDR3 loop spans 14 amino acids. Germline CDR1 GTSNPN, CDR2 SVGIG (reference sequence). DNA of the CDR3: TGTGCCTGGACCACAGGGGGCTCTGGAAACACCATATATTTT. It encodes CAWTTGGSGNTIYF.

This chain connects TRBV7-2 to TRBJ1-4, with D maybe TRBD1 (6 bases). The CDR3 contains 15 residues. The ends were cut back, 5 bases at V and 7 bases at J, with 17 bases in the middle. Germline assignment: CDR1 SGHTA and CDR2 FQGNSA. The CDR3 nucleotides are TGTGCCAGCAGCCCTAACAGGGAAGTAGGTGAAAAACTGTTTTTT. Its protein is CASSPNREVGEKLFF.

V usage is TRBV6-5 and J usage is TRBJ2-6, with 7 bases lining up with TRBD1. CDR3 length: 16 residues. CDR1 and CDR2 from the germline V gene are MNHEY and SVGAGI. V shed 0 bases and J 2 bases; nucleotides not matched to a gene: 1. In DNA, the CDR3 is TGTGCCAGCAGTTACTCGACAGGGACTGGGGCCAACGTCCTGACTTTC. Translated: CASSYSTGTGANVLTF.

The rearrangement joins TRBV5-8 to TRBJ1-2, with a possible D match to TRBD1 (5 bases). Trimming shortened V by 0 bases and J by 2 bases, and 8 bases separated the two germline ends. In germline, CDR1 is SGHTS, CDR2 YDEGEE. The CDR3 spans 14 residues. The CDR3 here is CASSLAPGNYGYTF. In DNA form, the CDR3 reads TGTGCCAGCAGCTTGGCTCCAGGGAACTATGGCTACACCTTC.

The rearrangement joins TRBV6-2 or TRBV6-3 to TRBJ2-5; 11 positions agree with TRBD2. Germline V gene sequence: CDR1 MNHEY, CDR2 SVGEGT. The length of the CDR3 is 16 residues. V was clipped by 2 bases and J by 3 bases; unmatched bases: 5. CDR3 nucleotide sequence: TGTGCCAGCAGTTACCCTAGCGGGAGGCCCAAAGAGACCCAGTACTTC. Residues: CASSYPSGRPKETQYF.

This clone was seen once. The chain carries TRBV28 and TRBJ1-5; D is undetermined. Trimming shortened V by 5 bases and J by 5 bases, and 4 bases separated the two germline ends. CDR3 size: 11 residues. CDR1 is MDHEN and CDR2 is SYDVKM in the germline V gene. The CDR3, as DNA: TGTGCCAGCAGTCCAGATCAGCCCCAGCATTTT. Translating gives CASSPDQPQHF.

This rearrangement joins TRBV7-2 to TRBJ1-1; weak D call: TRBD1 (6 bases). CDR1 is SGHTA and CDR2 is FQGNSA in the germline V gene. The CDR3 spans 13 residues. V gave up 1 base and J gave up 6 bases, with 9 bases separating them. CDR3 sequence: CASSLGGGAEAFF. The CDR3 DNA follows: TGTGCCAGCAGCTTAGGGGGGGGCGCTGAAGCTTTCTTT.

The chain links TRBV5-1 to TRBJ1-4; D is unresolved. V was clipped by 5 bases and J by 1 base, with 6 bases between them. CDR1 is SGHRS and CDR2 is YFSETQ in the germline V gene. CDR3 length: 13 residues. This chain's CDR3 is CASSGRTNEKLFF. As DNA, the CDR3 is TGCGCCAGCAGTGGGAGAACTAATGAAAAACTGTTTTTT.

This clone appeared a single time. V and J are TRBV6-2 or TRBV6-3 and TRBJ1-5, with unresolved D. Germline-derived CDR1 and CDR2 are MNHEY and SVGEGT. V lost 2 bases and J 2 bases, leaving 10 bases between the germline ends. The CDR3 is 15 residues long. The CDR3 coding sequence is TGTGCCAGCAGTTACGAGGGTCTAGGCAATCAGCCCCAGCATTTT. Protein: CASSYEGLGNQPQHF.

Points on this clone: The same CDR3 can be traced to other DNA sequences in this sample. The chain carries TRBV27 and TRBJ1-1, with D possibly TRBD1 on 5 matching bases. Germline CDR1 MNHEY, CDR2 SMNVEV (reference sequence). CDR3 length equals 13 residues. The ends were cut back, 3 bases at V and 4 bases at J, with 9 bases in the middle. CDR3 DNA: TGTGCCAGCAGTTTCCAGGGCGGCACTGAAGCTTTCTTT. This codes for CASSFQGGTEAFF.

The chain carries TRBV7-8 and TRBJ2-5, with 12 bases matching TRBD2. The CDR3 consists of 18 residues. Germline assignment: CDR1 SGHVS and CDR2 FQNEAQ. With V trimmed by 6 bases and J by 0 bases, 11 bases remained unmatched. The CDR3 nucleotides are TGTGCCAGCAGAAAAACTAGCGGGGGGCTCCTATACCAAGAGACCCAGTACTTC. It yields the protein CASRKTSGGLLYQETQYF.

V gene TRBV5-1 combines with J gene TRBJ1-2; a weak D match, TRBD1 (6 bases). CDR1 is SGHRS, CDR2 YFSETQ, per germline. The CDR3 covers 14 residues. The V and J ends lost 3 bases and 3 bases respectively, with 12 bases between them. The CDR3 bases are TGCGCCAGCAGCTGGAAGACAGGCGACTATGGCTACACCTTC. Its protein product is CASSWKTGDYGYTF.

V gene TRBV27 combines with J gene TRBJ2-4; 13 positions match TRBD2. The CDR3 extends over 18 amino acids. Germline V gene sequence: CDR1 MNHEY, CDR2 SMNVEV (reference sequence). J gave up 2 bases and V 6 bases, and 10 bases lay outside the gene matches. In DNA form, the CDR3 reads TGTGCCAGCAGCTTACTAGCGGGGGGGCGTTTAACCAAAAACATTCAGTACTTC. Protein: CASSLLAGGRLTKNIQYF.

This clone was seen ten or more times. The chain is built from TRBV7-9 and TRBJ1-2; 10 bases are a match to TRBD1. In germline, CDR1 is SEHNR, CDR2 FQNEAQ (reference sequence). The CDR3 is 14 residues long. V lost 7 bases and J lost 7; bases outside the gene matches: 9. CDR3 sequence (DNA): TGTGCCAGCAATCCCGGGACAGGGGATGGTGGCTACACCTTC. This translates into CASNPGTGDGGYTF.

CDR3 DNA sequence: TGCGCCAGCAGCCAAGGATTGACAGCAACTAATGAAAAACTGTTTTTT. It yields the protein CASSQGLTATNEKLFF. The chain carries TRBV4-3 and TRBJ1-4; D is perhaps TRBD1 (5 bases). CDR1 LGHNA and CDR2 YSLEER come from the germline V gene. This CDR3 has 16 amino acids. V was shortened by 1 base and J by 0 bases, with 9 bases between the two germline ends.

A single count supports this clone. J is TRBJ2-7 and V is TRBV9, with D possibly TRBD2 on 6 matching bases. V lost 0 bases, J lost 4 bases, and 11 bases lay in between. CDR3 length: 14 amino acids. Germline V gene sequence: CDR1 SGDLS, CDR2 YYNGEE. CDR3 bases: TGTGCCAGCAGCGTAGCCGGGGGACCGTACGAGCAGTACTTC. Residues: CASSVAGGPYEQYF.

V gene TRBV5-1 combines with J gene TRBJ2-2, with a tentative D call TRBD1 (7 bases). This CDR3 has 14 amino acids. Per germline, CDR1 SGHRS and CDR2 YFSETQ. With 7 bases removed from V and 4 bases from J, the gap between germline ends came to 14 bases. The CDR3 DNA sequence: TGCGCCAGCGGAGGGGGCGCGGGCACCGGGGAGCTGTTTTTT. Translation gives CASGGGAGTGELFF.

The chain recombines TRBV7-7 with TRBJ1-3; 10 nucleotides match TRBD1. Trimming took 5 bases from V and 8 from J; bases not matched to a gene: 3. Germline V gene lookup returns CDR1 SSHAT and CDR2 FNYEAQ (reference sequence). This CDR3 is built from 13 residues. CDR3 sequence reads: CASSRDRGDTIYF. The CDR3, as DNA: TGTGCCAGCAGCCGGGACAGGGGTGACACCATATATTTT. The complete variable domain, with remaining parts taken from reference TRBV7-7 and TRBJ1-3, reads GAGVSQSPRYKVTKRGQDVTLRCDPISSHATLYWYQQALGQGPEFLTYFNYEAQPDKSGLPSDRFSAERPEGSISTLTIQRTEQRDSAMYRCASSRDRGDTIYFGEGSWLTVV.